The subject of this entry is one T cell receptor beta chain. What antigen it recognizes has not been identified. The germline V gene supplies CDR1 SGHRS and CDR2 YFSETQ. V and J are trimmed by 1 base and 0 bases, and the gene matches miss 3 bases of the junction. Including the terminal cysteine and phenylalanine, the CDR3 comprises 16 residues. The entry retains the CDR3 DNA only, 48 bases that are in frame from base 1. The library came from the immunoSEQ multiplex PCR assay. For the multiplex PCR, a mixture combining 60 forward primers for TCR Vbeta segments and 13 reverse primers for TCR Jbeta segments was used. Amplification of the CDR3 region of rearranged TCR beta genes was performed with a multiplex PCR assay on genomic DNA. The amplified TCR beta libraries were sequenced on the Illumina HiSeq System as 87-base-pair reads. In the original analysis: A later analysis counted approximately 76 million unique TCR beta chains across the 666 repertoires, and 10 million to 11 million of these chains were shared by at least two donors. A nearest-neighbor algorithm error-corrected the raw reads and collapsed the reads into unique sequences, merging closely related sequences to remove PCR and sequencing errors. Alignment of CDR3 sequences to IMGT reference sequences was used to assign V, D and J gene segments. For a sequence to be retained, a match of at least six nucleotides to both a V gene segment and a J gene segment was required. A rearrangement counted as productive if the CDR3 had no stop codons and remained in frame with V and J, and every other rearrangement counted as non-productive. Following IMGT convention, CDR3 was defined as the stretch from the second conserved V-encoded cysteine to the conserved J-encoded phenylalanine. The earlier analysis of about 590 of the donors excluded sequences that lacked an unambiguous match to a single V gene segment. An earlier analysis of 500 to 700 of the donors classified V segments as functional when productive rearrangements were above 56.7% and as segregating when the standard deviation between donors was above 5%. A statistical classification framework was developed to diagnose cytomegalovirus status using the catalog of TCR beta chain sequences. In a later analysis, V and J genes were assigned by comparing TCR nucleotide sequences against IMGT/GENE-DB human TR gene sequences. The TCRdist pipeline was used in a later analysis to assign CDR3 sequences and most-parsimonious VDJ recombination scenarios. In a later analysis, every TCR beta chain was defined by the combination of its CDR3 amino acid sequence and its V-gene family, and reads without a unique V-gene family were dropped. As a way to deal with suspected cross-contamination and a sequencing artifact, a later analysis dropped hundreds of nucleotide sequences that were highly shared and had low generation probability. In a later analysis, a clonal expansion index for each public chain was calculated from normalized within-repertoire ranks of inferred template counts. In a later analysis, generation probabilities were computed with a VDJ recombination model fitted to out-of-frame rearrangements, and the resulting probabilities were checked against IGoR. In a later analysis, hypergeometric tests were used to score TCR-TCR, TCR-HLA and TCR-CMV co-occurrence, with a repertoire-size bias correction applied to TCR pairs. A later analysis estimated false discovery rates by permuting HLA or CMV assignments 20 times. In a later analysis, co-occurring TCRs were grouped with DBSCAN, and TCRdist sequence similarity was added when clustering was performed within HLA-allele-positive subsets. For co-occurrence clustering, repertoires with fewer than 30,000 or more than 120,000 public chains were excluded, along with roughly 5 repertoires with anomalous nucleotide sharing. In its TCRdb copy, this immuneACCESS table keeps in-frame sequences only and misses some clones. Where compared with another copy, unresolved V genes explain less than half of these, and the others have no known cause. D and trimming were read from the DNA, whereas the V and J calls and clone size are those reported in that table. The sample table records approximately 110,000 clones. The biggest ten clones account for about 0.93% of the sample.

These data come from a study of cytomegalovirus exposure and HLA in healthy donors (dated by TCRdb to 2017 to 2019). Background for the entire study: An earlier analysis of some 600 of the donors reported approximately 300 Gb of sequence data and roughly 120 million unique TCR beta sequences obtained from some 170 million T cells. An early release that covered fewer than 800 HLA-typed donors contained about 300 gigabases of sequencing data and about 93 million unique TCR sequences. The genetic ancestry cluster associated with self-reported Caucasian donors included approximately 85% of the roughly 400 genotyped donors. The study was designed to test whether signatures of past pathogen exposure could be identified by cataloging public T cell receptors. The study used immunosequencing to profile the T cell repertoires of approximately 630 subjects and linked those repertoires to cytomegalovirus serostatus. A separate validation cohort of some 130 different subjects was used in addition to the roughly 720-subject first cohort. To predict cytomegalovirus infection status, the study combined high-throughput TCR immunosequencing, statistical association of individual TCRs with disease status, and machine learning. A later analysis re-examined previously published TCR beta repertoires from just over 650 donors and added high-resolution HLA genotyping to investigate patterns of TCR occurrence. Rather than using new phenotypic data, the later analysis identified candidate immune exposures from TCR beta sequences and from how often those sequences occurred across donors. In an earlier analysis of a few hundred of the donors, high-throughput TCR beta sequencing was used to judge whether each TCR beta V gene segment behaved as functional or pseudogenic. Donor age, sex, ethnicity and CMV serostatus were compiled together with the repertoire data. A later genetic analysis used genome-wide SNP genotypes for about 60% of the 666 donors, treating that subset as a discovery cohort. All discovery cohort repertoires had been generated on a single sequencing platform. HLA typing covered class I and class II loci at four-digit resolution. Typing coverage varied by locus: roughly 629-640 donors for A, B, C, DRB1 and DQB1; about 520 for DQA1; approximately 610 for DPA1; approximately 470 for DPB1. Five DR-DQ haplotypes were handled as single units for association and clustering because linkage in the cohort was strong. Among roughly 400 genotyped donors of the cohort, an average of about 240,000 unique TCR beta nucleotide sequences were sequenced per donor, 15% to 20% of them non-productive.

General findings and caveats noted by the study authors: Correlated functional status among segregating V segments might be attributable to linkage disequilibrium, but an unknown experimental factor could not be ruled out. Presence/absence analyses assumed roughly uniform sequencing depth across donors, an assumption that may not hold. V-gene and J-gene trimming of TCR beta chains was associated with a missense DCLRE1C variant in a later genetic analysis, and the association was replicated in an independent cohort. According to the authors, the approach could potentially be generalized to other disease states and immunological phenotypes. About 17 rarely observed V segments, including chromosome 9 orphons, were excluded from the earlier analysis of approximately 500 of the donors because counts were too low. The only immune exposure information available for the cohort was CMV serostatus. An earlier analysis of some 590 of the donors showed that most TCR beta V segments appeared in productive rearrangements either about 90% or about 30% of the time, which broadly matched IMGT annotations. In vitro tests confirmed that a few of the cytomegalovirus-associated TCR beta chains recognize cytomegalovirus antigens. A further reported finding was that TCR beta sequences accurately predicted the HLA-A and HLA-B alleles for most subjects in the first cohort. Some IMGT-functional V segments, including TRBV6-2 and TRBV6-3, could not be told apart with the 87-base-pair reads, so those segments were excluded. In a later analysis, TCR association rates were found to vary across HLA loci, with the most associated TCRs seen for DRB1 alleles and the fewest for HLA-C alleles. According to a later analysis, most CMV-associated TCR beta chains appeared to be HLA-restricted, and the HLA associations seemed to be driven largely by CMV exposure. Assigning TCR associations to individual alleles was difficult when HLA alleles, especially DR and DQ, strongly co-occurred. A cluster of highly shared sequence variants was judged likely to be a technical artifact of the sequencing pipeline. In a later analysis, around 17,000 TCR beta sequences were associated with specific HLA alleles at a false discovery rate of 0.05. Most TCR sequences were observed very rarely across donors, whereas some public TCRs were present in many individuals. Because HLA typing was missing for some donors at each locus, association tests included only the typed subset. A later analysis found that HLA-associated TCR beta chains were more clonally expanded and had lower generation probabilities than equally common non-associated chains. In a later analysis, several top co-occurrence clusters were reported to appear linked to parvovirus B19, influenza, CMV and Epstein-Barr virus. A total of fewer than 200 TCR beta chains were listed by the study as associated with cytomegalovirus. The cohort was sequenced for TCR beta chains only, and without alpha or paired-chain data the features that could be detected were limited. The classifier was reported to diagnose cytomegalovirus status with high specificity and sensitivity in both the original cohort and the validation cohort. In a later genetic analysis, fewer N-insertions in productive TCRs were reported among donors in an Asian-associated ancestry cluster than the 666-donor mean.

The cohort was made up of 666 healthy bone marrow donors. All cohort members were sampled while nominally healthy, although unrecorded immune exposures were likely present. The donor tested CMV seronegative and was one of the 352 seronegative cohort members. A peripheral blood sample was provided by each donor, and peripheral blood mononuclear cells were used for TCR beta sequencing. The Qiagen DNeasy Blood Extraction Kit was used to extract genomic DNA from the blood cell samples. The chain employs TRBV5-1 and TRBJ2-2, and 7 junctional nucleotides match TRBD1. Sequencing was carried out using PBMCs. The clonotype was recovered from a man between 18 and 29 years old in good health and CMV-seronegative. The DNA sequence is TGCGCCAGCAGCTTGCGGGGACAGACGAACACCGGGGAGCTGTTTTTT. Its protein product is CASSLRGQTNTGELFF.